This TCR beta chain came from a study of blood T cell repertoires in COVID-19. This CDR3 is 12 amino acids long. Germline V gene sequence: CDR1 GTSNPN, CDR2 SVGIG (reference sequence). With 5 bases removed from V and 6 bases from J, the gap between germline ends came to 13 bases. Original analysis: Estimated nucleated cell counts came from reference gene primer amplification. The table came from immunoSEQ multiplex PCR; TCRdb's copy has only in-frame clones and leaves some out. V, J and clone size derive from that table, while D and trimming were established from the DNA sequence. The sample yields about 360,000 clones, more than 75% seen once.

The V call is TRBV30, the J call TRBJ1-2; D is uncertain. The sequence came from a human donor with acute or convalescent COVID-19. The donor label of this sample is uncertain. The specimen sequenced was peripheral blood. The CDR3: CAWGGRGDGYTF. The DNA for the CDR3 is TGTGCCTGGGGCGGGCGCGGGGATGGCTACACCTTC.